Listed below are T cell receptor beta chains from one sample, sequenced in a study of T cell responses to AZD1222 COVID-19 vaccine. Data came from immunoSEQ multiplex PCR; TCRdb stores just in-frame clones and leaves some out. The sample yields roughly 150,000 clones, approximately 89% seen once. Sequences were derived from peripheral blood, sampled 28 days after the second AZD1222 dose. These receptors were collected from an adult who received the AZD1222 COVID-19 vaccine. Each CDR3 is given with its conserved first and last residue. A D gene is named only where the DNA matches it firmly.

J,V,D,DNA,CDR3
TRBJ2-3,TRBV10-1,NA,TGCGCCAGCAGTGAGACCAGAGCACAGAATACGCAGTATTTT,CASSETRAQNTQYF
TRBJ2-2,TRBV5-1,TRBD2,TGCGCCAGCAGCTTGGCCAAGACTAGCGGGAGGACGAACACCGGGGAGCTGTTTTTT,CASSLAKTSGRTNTGELFF
TRBJ2-1,TRBV3-1/TRBV3-2,NA,TGTGCCAGCAGCCAAGATATCGTATCGGGGGCATACAATGAGCAGTTCTTC,CASSQDIVSGAYNEQFF
TRBJ2-7,TRBV7-3,NA,TGTGCCAGCAGCCCCCGAGGGGGTTTAGGCTACGAGCAGTACTTC,CASSPRGGLGYEQYF
TRBJ1-1,TRBV25-1,NA,TGTGCCAGCAGTGATCAGCCAGCGATGAACACTGAAGCTTTCTTT,CASSDQPAMNTEAFF
TRBJ1-1,TRBV4-2,NA,TGTGCCAGCAGCCAAGATTTAAGGGGAAACACTGAAGCTTTCTTT,CASSQDLRGNTEAFF
TRBJ2-7,TRBV2,TRBD2,TGTGCCAGCAGTGAGGTCGAGGGGAGGGTCTACGAGCAGTACTTC,CASSEVEGRVYEQYF
TRBJ1-2,TRBV7-6,NA,TGTGCCAGCAGCCCGGACAGCCTCGCTAACTATGGCTACACCTTC,CASSPDSLANYGYTF
TRBJ1-2,TRBV29-1,NA,TGCAGCGTTGAAAATAGGGGCCGGACGGGGTACGGCTACACCTTC,CSVENRGRTGYGYTF
TRBJ1-3,TRBV7-9,NA,TGTGCCAGCAGCCCCCAAAACACCATATATTTT,CASSPQNTIYF
TRBJ2-7,TRBV7-6,NA,TGTGCCAGCAGCCCCGGGGCGGGAAGCTCCTACGAGCAGTACTTC,CASSPGAGSSYEQYF
TRBJ1-1,TRBV6-5,TRBD1,TGTGCCAGCATTAAGGGGGCGGACACTGAAGCTTTCTTT,CASIKGADTEAFF
TRBJ1-6,TRBV7-8,NA,TGTGCCAGCAGCATGCCCAGGAATAATTCACCCCTCCACTTT,CASSMPRNNSPLHF
TRBJ1-2,TRBV11-2,NA,TGTGCCAGCACCTCGTCGTCTGGAGGATTTAACTATGGCTACACCTTC,CASTSSSGGFNYGYTF
TRBJ2-2,TRBV10-3,NA,TGTGCCATCAGTGAGTCGAATCTCCCCCGGCTAGCCACCGGGGAGCTGTTTTTT,CAISESNLPRLATGELFF
TRBJ1-4,TRBV28,TRBD1,TGTGCCAGCAGTCTCTGGGAAACCGGGACAGATAAAGAAAAACTGTTTTTT,CASSLWETGTDKEKLFF